This T cell receptor (beta chain) appears in the sequencing data of a study of shared clonotypes between healthy human individuals. About the research overall: CD4 naive and memory got three plates each, CD8 naive two, CD8 memory one. Overall study results and limits: Rarefaction analysis demonstrated incomplete sorted-subset sequencing notwithstanding large depth.

Notes on this clone: Its cognate antigen is unknown.

Germline CDR1 reads SGHNT; CDR2 reads YYREEE (reference sequence). The CDR3 runs 17 residues. V lost 4 bases and J 1 base, leaving 20 bases between the germline ends. Profiled with immunoSEQ multiplex PCR; TCRdb holds only in-frame clones, not every one. The table records under 1,100,000 clones, under 80% of them present only once. Material: memory CD4+ T cells sorted from blood. Noted subset: CD45RA-negative fraction. The TCR comes from a man aged 18-30 years in good health. This sequence joins TRBV5-4 and TRBJ2-5; either TRBD1 or TRBD2 may fit D (5 bases each). In nucleotides, the CDR3 is TGTGCCAGCAGCCAGGATGGGGGACGAAACTTCCAAGAGACCCAGTACTTC. It yields the protein CASSQDGGRNFQETQYF.